These 31 T cell receptor beta chains were all obtained from the same sample, sequenced in a study of shared clonotypes between healthy human individuals. The table came from immunoSEQ multiplex PCR; TCRdb's copy has only in-frame clones and leaves some out. The sample includes 2,500,000 or so clones, approximately 92% seen only once; the top ten take about 0.13%. Sequenced sample: naive CD4+ T cells sorted from blood. The subset denotes: CD45RA+ positively selected. Every receptor here comes from a man younger than 35 in good health.

The chain joins TRBV11-3 to TRBJ2-3; TRBD2 matches 7 bases. With V trimmed by 1 base and J by 2 bases, 6 bases remained unmatched. Per the germline V gene, CDR1 is SGHNT and CDR2 is YENEEA. The CDR3 is 16 residues long. The CDR3 reads CASSLGAGEPTDTQYF. As DNA, the CDR3 is TGTGCCAGCAGCTTAGGGGCGGGAGAACCCACAGATACGCAGTATTTT. Full variable domain (missing parts from reference TRBV11-3 and TRBJ2-3): EAGVVQSPRYKIIEKKQPVAFWCNPISGHNTLYWYLQNLGQGPELLIRYENEEAVDDSQLPKDRFSAERLKGVDSTLKIQPAELGDSAVYLCASSLGAGEPTDTQYFGPGTRLTVL.

The rearrangement links TRBV19 to TRBJ2-5, with a weak D call TRBD2 (6 bases). The V gene lost 6 bases and the J gene lost 4 bases, with 15 bases spanning the gap. The CDR3 is made up of 14 amino acids. CDR1 is LNHDA and CDR2 is SQIVND in the germline V gene (reference sequence). The CDR3 DNA is TGTGCCAGTAGATCTCTTGGGGGGAGAGAGACCCAGTACTTC. Its protein product is CASRSLGGRETQYF.

The chain employs TRBV9 and TRBJ2-1; 9 nucleotides match TRBD2. The V and J ends lost 0 bases and 8 bases, in that order; junction bases with no gene match: 9. Germline V gene lookup returns CDR1 SGDLS and CDR2 YYNGEE. The CDR3 is 16 residues long. The CDR3 sequence is CASSVDLSGGGYEQFF. CDR3 nucleotides: TGTGCCAGCAGCGTAGACCTTAGCGGGGGTGGCTATGAGCAGTTCTTC.

The genes are TRBV19 and TRBJ2-5, with TRBD1 matching 7 bases. The CDR3 has 15 amino acids. V was pared by 6 bases and J by 1 base, with 8 bases of the junction left unmatched. The germline CDR1 and CDR2 sequences are LNHDA and SQIVND (reference sequence). CDR3 loop: CASSAKGQFQETQYF. In nucleotides, the CDR3 is TGTGCCAGTAGCGCTAAGGGACAGTTCCAAGAGACCCAGTACTTC.

The chain carries TRBV6-5 and TRBJ1-6; 11 bases are a match to TRBD1. This CDR3 is built from 14 residues. Germline assignment: CDR1 MNHEY and CDR2 SVGAGI. Germline trimming cut 7 bases from V and 10 bases from J; bases unmatched to any gene: 6. In DNA, the CDR3 is TGTGCCAGCACCACAGGACAGGGGGCCTCACCCCTCCACTTT. As protein: CASTTGQGASPLHF.

V is TRBV7-2 and J is TRBJ2-7, with 7 bases lining up with TRBD2. This CDR3 has 14 residues. From germline, CDR1 is SGHTA and CDR2 FQGNSA. J was trimmed by 3 bases and V by 4 bases; bases with no gene match: 6. CDR3 sequence: CASSSSGGYYEQYF. The CDR3 coding sequence is TGTGCCAGCAGCTCTAGCGGAGGCTACTACGAGCAGTACTTC.

This chain uses TRBV19 with TRBJ2-4; TRBD2 aligns across 8 bases. This CDR3 is 17 amino acids long. V gave up 5 bases and J gave up 0 bases; unmatched junction bases: 9. Germline assignment: CDR1 LNHDA and CDR2 SQIVND (reference sequence). CDR3 coding DNA: TGTGCCAGTAGTCCGGGGGGGGACGGACTAGCCAAAAACATTCAGTACTTC. Amino acid sequence: CASSPGGDGLAKNIQYF.

This chain uses TRBV6-5 with TRBJ2-7; tentatively, D is TRBD1 (7 bases). Trimming left V 2 bases short and J 6 bases short, with 17 bases between. This CDR3 region has 15 residues. Germline V CDR1 and CDR2: MNHEY, SVGAGI. The CDR3, as DNA: TGTGCCAGCAGTTACCAAGGTCAGGGGGGCAGCGAGCAGTACTTC. Amino acids: CASSYQGQGGSEQYF.

The table lists this clone with a count of one. This chain connects TRBV5-4 to TRBJ2-3, with D hard to call. Germline loops: CDR1 SGHNT, CDR2 YYREEE (reference sequence). V was shortened by 4 bases and J by 2 bases, with 11 bases between the two germline ends. The length of the CDR3 is 14 residues. CDR3 sequence (DNA): TGTGCCAGCAGCCGCGTAGGGAACACAGATACGCAGTATTTT. It yields the protein CASSRVGNTDTQYF. The whole variable domain, remainder taken from reference TRBV5-4 and TRBJ2-3, is ETGVTQSPTHLIKTRGQQVTLRCSSQSGHNTVSWYQQALGQGPQFIFQYYREEENGRGNFPPRFSGLQFPNYSSELNVNALELDDSALYLCASSRVGNTDTQYFGPGTRLTVL.

The CDR3 DNA reads TGCGCCAGCAGCTTGGCCGGGACTAGCGGGAGGGCCCATACGCAGTATTTT. The encoded protein is CASSLAGTSGRAHTQYF. The J gene is TRBJ2-3, the V gene TRBV5-1; the match to TRBD2 covers 16 bases. Germline V lookup: CDR1 SGHRS, CDR2 YFSETQ. The CDR3 has 17 amino acids. V lost 0 bases, J lost 7 bases, and 5 bases stayed unmatched.

V and J are TRBV6-5 and TRBJ1-2, with D unclear. This CDR3 has 13 amino acids. With 6 bases removed from V and 6 bases from J, the gap between germline ends came to 14 bases. The V gene's germline CDR1 is MNHEY and CDR2 SVGAGI. In nucleotides, the CDR3 is TGTGCCAGCAGCCCATACTTGAGGAATGGCTACACCTTC. It encodes CASSPYLRNGYTF.

V is TRBV2 and J is TRBJ2-5; TRBD2 aligns across 11 bases. Unmatched junction bases numbered 3, after V lost 4 bases and J lost 2 bases. The CDR3 totals 15 residues. Germline CDR1 SNHLY, CDR2 FYNNEI. CDR3 nucleotides: TGTGCCAGCAGTGGACTAGCGGGAATTCAAGAGACCCAGTACTTC. Translating it yields CASSGLAGIQETQYF.

The chain combines TRBV15 with TRBJ1-4, with TRBD1 as a possible D gene (5 bases). CDR1 LNHNV and CDR2 YYDKDF come from the germline V gene (reference sequence). V was trimmed by 4 bases and J by 8 bases, leaving 17 bases between them. The CDR3 contains 15 residues. CDR3 in amino acids: CATSKIQGAREKLFF. CDR3 DNA sequence: TGTGCCACCAGCAAGATTCAGGGAGCACGGGAAAAACTGTTTTTT. The entire variable domain, with the rest obtained from reference TRBV15 and TRBJ1-4, is as follows: DAMVIQNPRYQVTQFGKPVTLSCSQTLNHNVMYWYQQKSSQAPKLLFHYYDKDFNNEADTPDNFQSRRPNTSFCFLDIRSPGLGDTAMYLCATSKIQGAREKLFFGSGTQLSVL.

The chain combines TRBV5-1 with TRBJ2-6; D is possibly TRBD2 (6 bases). There are 16 residues in the CDR3. V shed 2 bases and J shed 2 bases, with 11 bases lying between them. The germline V gene encodes CDR1 SGHRS and CDR2 YFSETQ. CDR3: CASSLGGVAGANVLTF. The CDR3 nucleotides are TGCGCCAGCAGCTTAGGAGGGGTGGCTGGGGCCAACGTCCTGACTTTC.

This chain links TRBV5-8 with TRBJ2-2, with 10 bases aligning to TRBD1. The V gene's germline CDR1 is SGHTS and CDR2 YDEGEE. The junction had 12 bases not matched to a gene; V was cut back by 7 bases and J by 0 bases. This CDR3 is 18 amino acids long. Here the CDR3 reads CASVPGQGRNSNTGELFF. CDR3 bases: TGTGCCAGCGTGCCGGGACAGGGGCGAAATTCGAACACCGGGGAGCTGTTTTTT.

This rearrangement joins TRBV7-6 to TRBJ1-2; 7 positions agree with TRBD1. This CDR3 contains 15 residues. The germline gives CDR1 SGHVS, CDR2 FNYEAQ. V shed 2 bases and J 7 bases; nucleotides not matched to a gene: 10. The CDR3 sequence is CASSLSGGAGGGYTF. The CDR3 region has the DNA TGTGCCAGCAGCTTATCCGGCGGGGCAGGGGGTGGCTACACCTTC.

The genes are TRBV12-5 and TRBJ2-1, with D perhaps being TRBD1 or TRBD2 (5 bases each). Germline V gene lookup returns CDR1 LGHNT and CDR2 FRNRAP. Trimming stripped 0 bases from V and 0 bases from J, with 15 bases between. The CDR3 sequence is 18 residues long. CDR3 sequence: CASGLVPGPHSSYNEQFF. CDR3 DNA sequence: TGTGCTAGTGGTTTGGTACCGGGGCCTCACTCCTCCTACAATGAGCAGTTCTTC.

The chain is built from TRBV9 and TRBJ1-4, with TRBD1 matching 9 bases. The V gene's germline CDR1 is SGDLS and CDR2 YYNGEE. The ends lost 4 bases at V and 10 bases at J; junction bases unmatched: 8. The CDR3 extends over 14 amino acids. The CDR3 spells CASSPRTGEGKLFF. The CDR3 coding sequence is TGTGCCAGCAGCCCCCGGACAGGGGAGGGAAAACTGTTTTTT.

The chain has TRBV10-1 and TRBJ2-3, with a weak D call TRBD2 (5 bases). CDR3 length: 14 residues. The germline gives CDR1 WNHNN, CDR2 SYGVQD (reference sequence). V lost 4 bases, J lost 6 bases, and 14 bases lay in between. This CDR3 is CASSGRGRGDTQYF. CDR3 nucleotide sequence: TGCGCCAGCAGTGGTCGTGGGCGAGGGGATACGCAGTATTTT.

This sequence joins TRBV5-1 and TRBJ2-1; 7 bases fit TRBD1. The CDR3 covers 12 residues. Trimming cost V 3 bases and J 10 bases; bases outside gene matches: 4. Germline V lookup: CDR1 SGHRS, CDR2 YFSETQ. The CDR3 region has the DNA TGCGCCAGCAGCTGGGGACAGAGAGAGCAGTTCTTC. Translating gives CASSWGQREQFF.

This chain joins TRBV6-6 and TRBJ2-5; TRBD2 is a possible D gene (7 bases). The germline gives CDR1 MNHNY, CDR2 SVGAGI (reference sequence). V lost 6 bases and J 4 bases, leaving 18 bases between the germline ends. This CDR3 is built from 15 residues. In DNA, the CDR3 is TGTGCCAGCAGCCTAGGGGGGGGAGACCCAGAGACCCAGTACTTC. Encoded protein: CASSLGGGDPETQYF.

The rearrangement joins TRBV5-1 to TRBJ1-6; D gene uncertain. Deletions cut 2 bases from V and 5 bases from J, with 8 bases between. Germline V lookup: CDR1 SGHRS, CDR2 YFSETQ. This CDR3 contains 14 residues. The DNA of the CDR3 is TGCGCCAGCAGCTTTAGTAGGGATAATTCACCCCTCCACTTT. Translation gives CASSFSRDNSPLHF.

This clone came up once. This chain links TRBV27 with TRBJ1-6, with 10 bases aligning to TRBD1. V trimming: 2 bases; J trimming: 8 bases; junction bases outside the gene matches: 3. The germline CDR1 and CDR2 sequences are MNHEY and SMNVEV (reference sequence). CDR3 length equals 15 residues. The CDR3 nucleotides read TGTGCCAGCAGTTTAGAAGGGACAGGGGATTCACCCCTCCACTTT. Its translation is CASSLEGTGDSPLHF.

The rearrangement joins TRBV4-3 to TRBJ2-1; TRBD2 aligns across 9 bases. This CDR3 is 17 amino acids long. CDR1 is LGHNA and CDR2 is YSLEER in the germline V gene. J lost 4 bases, V lost 0 bases, and 7 bases had no gene match. The CDR3 is CASSQDVSLAGYNEQFF. The CDR3 bases are TGCGCCAGCAGCCAAGATGTGTCGCTAGCGGGATACAATGAGCAGTTCTTC.

V is TRBV29-1 and J is TRBJ2-7; TRBD1 matches 9 bases. The CDR3 is made up of 14 amino acids. V lost 4 bases and J lost 3; bases outside the gene matches: 7. Germline V gives CDR1 SQVTM, CDR2 ANQGSEA. The CDR3 loop reads CSVVGTGTIYEQYF. The CDR3 DNA follows: TGCAGCGTTGTTGGGACAGGGACGATCTACGAGCAGTACTTC.

This clone was picked up one time. The CDR3 DNA is TGTGCCAGCAGCCCCGGACAGGGGGCGTCCTCCTACGAGCAGTACTTC. Translation gives CASSPGQGASSYEQYF. The rearrangement joins TRBV14 to TRBJ2-7; the match to TRBD1 covers 11 bases. The CDR3 loop spans 16 amino acids. Germline CDR1 SGHDN, CDR2 FVKESK. V lost 4 bases, J lost 0 bases, and 5 bases stayed unmatched.

A remark on this clone: This specimen includes other DNA sequences encoding the same CDR3. The chain joins TRBV19 to TRBJ1-2, with 7 bases lining up with TRBD1. This CDR3 spans 13 amino acids. Germline V lookup: CDR1 LNHDA, CDR2 SQIVND (reference sequence). The ends lost 6 bases at V and 6 bases at J; junction bases unmatched: 7. The DNA for the CDR3 is TGTGCCAGTAGCATTGACAGGGAGGATGGCTACACCTTC. Translation gives CASSIDREDGYTF.

The chain recombines TRBV18 with TRBJ2-1; D is possibly TRBD2 (6 bases). In germline, CDR1 is KGHSH, CDR2 LQKENI. Trimming cost V 6 bases and J 0 bases, with 15 bases left between them. The CDR3 has 16 residues. The CDR3: CASSQTSPSSYNEQFF. The CDR3 DNA follows: TGTGCCAGCTCCCAAACTAGCCCGAGCTCCTACAATGAGCAGTTCTTC.

This clone showed up just a few times. The J gene is TRBJ2-7, the V gene TRBV19; TRBD1 or TRBD2 may be the D gene (6 bases each). The V and J ends lost 3 bases and 4 bases respectively, with 22 bases between them. CDR1 is LNHDA and CDR2 is SQIVND in the germline V gene (reference sequence). The CDR3 runs 17 residues. The CDR3 protein is CASSIWSGARGQYEQYF. The CDR3 DNA is TGTGCCAGTAGTATCTGGTCGGGGGCCAGGGGCCAATACGAGCAGTACTTC.

The V and J genes are TRBV7-2 and TRBJ2-3; 11 nucleotides line up with TRBD2. The length of the CDR3 is 16 residues. The V segment lost 5 bases and the J segment 1 base; nucleotides outside the gene matches: 5. The germline CDR1 and CDR2 sequences are SGHTA and FQGNSA. CDR3 protein: CASSVSGLAGTDTQYF. In DNA, the CDR3 is TGTGCCAGCAGCGTTTCGGGACTAGCGGGCACAGATACGCAGTATTTT.

V gene TRBV14 combines with J gene TRBJ1-2, with D unresolved. Germline loops: CDR1 SGHDN, CDR2 FVKESK. V lost 1 base and J 4 bases, leaving 4 bases between the germline ends. The CDR3 runs 12 residues. Written as DNA, the CDR3 is TGTGCCAGCAGCCAAGCTTTCTATGGCTACACCTTC. Its protein product is CASSQAFYGYTF.